The 20 T cell receptor beta chains in this list originate from one sample, sequenced in a study of cytomegalovirus exposure and HLA in healthy donors. Sequencing was performed with immunoSEQ multiplex PCR; in TCRdb, only in-frame clones are kept and a portion is missing. The repertoire includes around 300,000 clones, around 87% of them detected once, and more than 0.9% sits in the top ten. The sequenced material came from PBMCs. The receptors here all came from a woman in her 30s in good health and CMV-seropositive.

The rearrangement uses TRBV5-1 and TRBJ1-1; D is unclear. Germline CDR1 reads SGHRS; CDR2 reads YFSETQ. The CDR3 is made up of 15 amino acids. Trimming removed 1 base from V and 1 base from J, with 11 bases in between. CDR3 loop: CASSLRVEPNTEAFF. CDR3 in DNA: TGCGCCAGCAGCTTGCGGGTAGAACCGAACACTGAAGCTTTCTTT.

This chain uses TRBV5-1 with TRBJ2-2, with a tentative D call TRBD2 (5 bases). The CDR3 is 16 residues long. Trimming stripped 4 bases from V and 0 bases from J, with 13 bases between. Germline V CDR1 and CDR2: SGHRS, YFSETQ. CDR3 sequence reads: CASSQRSETNTGELFF. The CDR3 DNA reads TGCGCCAGCAGCCAGCGGAGCGAGACGAACACCGGGGAGCTGTTTTTT.

This chain uses TRBV10-3 with TRBJ1-5; 9 bases are a match to TRBD1. With 3 bases clipped from V and 6 bases from J, the junction kept 12 bases outside the gene matches. CDR3 length: 17 amino acids. Looked up from germline, CDR1 is ENHRY and CDR2 is SYGVKD. As DNA, the CDR3 is TGTGCCATCAGTGATTGGGGTAAGGACAGGGGTAGTCAGCCCCAGCATTTT. This sequence encodes CAISDWGKDRGSQPQHF.

The chain combines TRBV6-5 with TRBJ2-1; the match to TRBD2 covers 13 bases. Germline V gene lookup returns CDR1 MNHEY and CDR2 SVGAGI. The CDR3 contains 15 residues. The V gene end was trimmed by 7 bases and the J gene end by 8 bases; junction bases not matched to a gene: 8. In DNA form, the CDR3 reads TGTGCCAGCAAACTAGCGGGAGGGCTACTTGATGAGCAGTTCTTC. As protein: CASKLAGGLLDEQFF.

The chain combines TRBV5-6 with TRBJ2-1, with 9 bases aligning to TRBD2. V dropped 3 bases and J dropped 6; count of bases not matched to a gene: 10. The CDR3 is 16 residues long. The germline gives CDR1 SGHDT, CDR2 YYEEEE. CDR3 sequence: CASSSAAGTSLNEQFF. The CDR3 bases are TGTGCCAGCAGCTCAGCCGCCGGGACTAGCCTCAATGAGCAGTTCTTC.

This chain links TRBV4-2 with TRBJ2-1; 10 bases agree with TRBD2. The V and J ends lost 0 bases and 7 bases, in that order; junction bases with no gene match: 6. The germline gives CDR1 LGHNA, CDR2 YNFKEQ. This CDR3 has 16 amino acids. This CDR3 is CASSQDWLAGENEQFF. The CDR3 DNA is TGTGCCAGCAGCCAAGACTGGCTAGCGGGGGAAAATGAGCAGTTCTTC.

The chain combines TRBV5-1 with TRBJ2-1; D is tentatively TRBD1 or TRBD2 (5 bases each). CDR3 length equals 16 residues. V lost 2 bases to trimming and J lost 0 bases, with 12 bases between them. CDR1 is SGHRS, CDR2 YFSETQ, per germline. CDR3 residues: CASSLRRGTSYNEQFF. The CDR3 DNA reads TGCGCCAGCAGCTTAAGAAGAGGGACCTCCTACAATGAGCAGTTCTTC.

This rearrangement joins TRBV5-1 to TRBJ2-7, with 9 bases fitting TRBD1. CDR1 is SGHRS, CDR2 YFSETQ, per germline. V lost 6 bases to trimming and J lost 6 bases; unmatched junction nucleotides: 13. This CDR3 is built from 15 residues. The CDR3 protein is CASTETYRGRPEQYF. CDR3 DNA sequence: TGCGCCAGCACCGAAACTTACAGGGGGCGTCCCGAGCAGTACTTC.

This clone was found a few times. The V and J genes are TRBV2 and TRBJ2-7, with 11 positions matching TRBD2. There are 13 residues in the CDR3. J was trimmed by 5 bases and V by 11 bases; bases with no gene match: 8. Germline V CDR1 and CDR2: SNHLY, FYNNEI. The CDR3 region is CAGLQTSGNEQYF. In DNA, the CDR3 is TGTGCCGGGCTCCAGACTAGCGGGAACGAGCAGTACTTC.

V is TRBV6-5 and J is TRBJ1-1, with 7 positions matching TRBD1. Germline values: CDR1 MNHEY, CDR2 SVGAGI. Unmatched junction bases numbered 5, after V lost 0 bases and J lost 4 bases. This CDR3 spans 15 amino acids. The chain's CDR3 is CASSYSIQGVTEAFF. The CDR3, as DNA: TGTGCCAGCAGTTACTCGATTCAGGGGGTCACTGAAGCTTTCTTT.

The chain uses TRBV13 and TRBJ2-1; 12 bases are shared with TRBD2. The V gene end was trimmed by 3 bases and the J gene end by 6 bases; junction bases not matched to a gene: 3. Germline CDR1 reads PRHDT; CDR2 reads FYEKMQ (reference sequence). The CDR3 contains 15 residues. The chain's CDR3 is CASSFPSGGANEQFF. The CDR3 DNA reads as TGTGCCAGCAGCTTCCCTAGCGGGGGGGCCAATGAGCAGTTCTTC.

The V call is TRBV10-3, the J call TRBJ2-2; tentatively, D is TRBD2 (5 bases). Germline V gene data show CDR1 as ENHRY and CDR2 as SYGVKD. Trimming took 4 bases from V and 4 from J, leaving 13 bases between them. There are 15 residues in the CDR3. Here the CDR3 DNA reads TGTGCCATCAGTGCTAGCAGTATCGTCACCGGGGAGCTGTTTTTT. The encoded protein is CAISASSIVTGELFF.

The V call is TRBV19, the J call TRBJ2-3; D ambiguous. V gave up 4 bases and J gave up 2 bases, with 10 bases separating them. The CDR3 is made up of 14 amino acids. In germline, CDR1 is LNHDA, CDR2 SQIVND (reference sequence). The CDR3 is CASSKSAFTDTQYF. The CDR3 nucleotides read TGTGCCAGTAGTAAGTCCGCTTTCACAGATACGCAGTATTTT.

CDR3 residues: CASSPRGTKDTGELFF. CDR3 in DNA: TGCGCCAGCAGCCCCCGTGGGACTAAAGACACCGGGGAGCTGTTTTTT. The genes are TRBV4-3 and TRBJ2-2, with 7 positions matching TRBD2. With V trimmed by 4 bases and J by 3 bases, 8 bases remained unmatched. CDR1 LGHNA and CDR2 YSLEER come from the germline V gene. The CDR3 contains 16 residues.

The rearrangement joins TRBV5-1 to TRBJ1-2; D not certain. The CDR3 is 14 amino acids. The V and J ends lost 4 bases and 0 bases respectively, with 10 bases between them. CDR1 is SGHRS, CDR2 YFSETQ, per germline. CDR3 loop: CASSAGDSNYGYTF. CDR3 coding DNA: TGCGCCAGCAGCGCAGGTGATTCTAACTATGGCTACACCTTC.

This clone was seen only a few times. This rearrangement joins TRBV14 to TRBJ1-2; D unclear. The CDR3 runs 11 residues. The V and J ends lost 1 base and 7 bases respectively, with 4 bases between them. Germline values: CDR1 SGHDN, CDR2 FVKESK. CDR3 loop: CASSQGIGYTF. The CDR3 nucleotides are TGTGCCAGCAGCCAAGGGATTGGCTACACCTTC.

This chain's CDR3 is CASSSLQGRGNEQFF. CDR3 sequence (DNA): TGTGCCAGCAGCTCCCTTCAGGGGAGAGGCAATGAGCAGTTCTTC. The V gene is TRBV11-2, the J gene TRBJ2-1; TRBD1 might be the D (6 bases). Trimming removed 4 bases from V and 6 bases from J, with 16 bases in between. The CDR3 runs 15 residues. CDR1 is SGHAT, CDR2 FQNNGV, per germline.

This rearrangement joins TRBV27 to TRBJ2-1; maybe TRBD2 (5 bases). CDR3 length: 15 residues. Germline lookup yields CDR1 MNHEY and CDR2 SMNVEV (reference sequence). Deletions cut 6 bases from V and 0 bases from J, with 12 bases between. CDR3 protein: CASREDLSSYNEQFF. The CDR3 DNA follows: TGTGCCAGCAGGGAGGACTTGAGCTCCTACAATGAGCAGTTCTTC.

The CDR3 here is CASSSDRGNSPLHF. The CDR3 nucleotides are TGTGCCAGCAGTTCGGACAGGGGTAATTCACCCCTCCACTTT. The rearrangement uses TRBV27 and TRBJ1-6; 9 nucleotides line up with TRBD1. V shed 4 bases and J 6 bases; nucleotides not matched to a gene: 1. In germline, CDR1 is MNHEY, CDR2 SMNVEV (reference sequence). This CDR3 comprises 14 residues.

The CDR3 is CASSLGRTDTQYF. The CDR3 nucleotides read TGTGCCAGCAGCCTAGGGAGAACAGATACGCAGTATTTT. V gene TRBV7-2 combines with J gene TRBJ2-3, with D possibly TRBD2 on 5 matching bases. The CDR3 runs 13 residues. The V gene's germline CDR1 is SGHTA and CDR2 FQGNSA. With 5 bases removed from V and 3 bases from J, the gap between germline ends came to 9 bases.